This T cell receptor (beta chain) was retrieved from a study of blood T cell repertoires in COVID-19. Study-level information: Samples taken during acute and convalescent COVID-19 were collected in the United States, Italy and Spain. PBMCs, B-cell-depleted T cells, or T cells provided the cDNA or gDNA that made up the material.

Profiling relied on immunoSEQ multiplex PCR, and the TCRdb table lists in-frame clones only, not all of them. The sample lists 130,000 to 150,000 clones, about nine tenths seen once, with over 9.5% in the top ten. This sequence originates from a man aged 50-60 years with active or convalescent COVID-19. The sequencing sample was made of peripheral blood.

In DNA, the CDR3 is TGCGCCAGCAGCTTGGGCAGGGGGCGCGAAAAACTGTTTTTT. Translation gives CASSLGRGREKLFF. The J gene is TRBJ1-4, the V gene TRBV5-1; 8 nucleotides align to TRBD1. Looked up from germline, CDR1 is SGHRS and CDR2 is YFSETQ. The J segment lost 8 bases and the V segment lost 0 bases, leaving 3 bases of the junction unmatched. CDR3 length: 14 amino acids.